Listed below are T cell receptor beta chains from one sample, sequenced in a study of CD8 T cells in cerebrospinal fluid in Alzheimer's disease. TCRdb reworked the 10x single-cell sequencing reads into one entry per CDR3 protein, no DNA. Here the sample table reports approximately 1,200 distinct CDR3 sequences. Sequenced: cerebrospinal fluid. The receptors originated from a human donor in good health. Each CDR3 is given with its conserved first and last residue. Part of the rows lack a size; the others show once, few, many or a class for expanded clones.

V: TRBV7-6
J: TRBJ2-5
size: .
CDR3: CASSRSQETQYF

V: TRBV6-1
J: TRBJ1-1
size: medium-sized
CDR3: CASSDFRGHTEAFF

V: TRBV20-1
J: TRBJ2-7
size: .
CDR3: CSASSSSRSAGVREQYF

V: TRBV19
J: TRBJ1-3
size: .
CDR3: CASTSEGLSGNTIYF

V: TRBV7-9
J: TRBJ2-6
size: large
CDR3: CASSPRAGANVLTF

V: TRBV30
J: TRBJ2-5
size: medium-sized
CDR3: CAWSAAGGAETQYF

V: TRBV5-1
J: TRBJ1-3
size: medium-sized
CDR3: CASNPTPSSGNTIYF

V: TRBV7-2
J: TRBJ2-3
size: large
CDR3: CASSLTYTDTQYF

V: TRBV29-1
J: TRBJ2-3
size: medium-sized
CDR3: CSVDRTGFKDTQYF

V: TRBV19
J: TRBJ2-2
size: medium-sized
CDR3: CASSIWGYTGELFF

V: TRBV7-8
J: TRBJ2-3
size: large
CDR3: CASREHFDTDTQYF

V: TRBV7-8
J: TRBJ1-2
size: medium-sized
CDR3: CASSAEGGPRSYGYTF

V: TRBV7-9
J: TRBJ1-2
size: medium-sized
CDR3: CASSLAGFNYGYTF

V: TRBV28
J: TRBJ1-5
size: medium-sized
CDR3: CASSTGGEQPQHF

V: TRBV19
J: TRBJ2-1
size: large
CDR3: CASSLVISSYNEQFF

V: TRBV7-9
J: TRBJ1-1
size: large
CDR3: CASSSGQGGVTEAFF

V: TRBV2
J: TRBJ2-3
size: medium-sized
CDR3: CASKETLADADTQYF

V: TRBV28
J: TRBJ2-7
size: large
CDR3: CASRLSVFSGAYEQYF

V: TRBV20-1
J: TRBJ1-1
size: medium-sized
CDR3: CSARMLRYGRGGTEAFF

V: TRBV6-5
J: TRBJ1-1
size: medium-sized
CDR3: CASSYGRNLEAFF

V: TRBV6-1
J: TRBJ2-1
size: medium-sized
CDR3: CASSEQGGYNEQFF

V: TRBV7-9
J: TRBJ2-1
size: medium-sized
CDR3: CASRTLHLAGGIYNEQFF

V: TRBV3-1
J: TRBJ1-4
size: medium-sized
CDR3: CASSQNRDRAEKLFF

V: TRBV4-3
J: TRBJ2-5
size: large
CDR3: CASSQDPRTETQYF

V: TRBV7-9
J: TRBJ2-3
size: medium-sized
CDR3: CASSSNRGTQYF

V: TRBV5-1
J: TRBJ1-5
size: medium-sized
CDR3: CASSWGTGGNQPQHF

V: TRBV6-1
J: TRBJ1-6
size: medium-sized
CDR3: CASSSWVEDNSPLHF

V: TRBV20-1
J: TRBJ2-3
size: medium-sized
CDR3: CSASSPGLAGLGDTQYF

V: TRBV18
J: TRBJ2-7
size: medium-sized
CDR3: CASSPSNGQAYEQYF

V: TRBV3-1
J: TRBJ2-7
size: large
CDR3: CASSQDELVYYF

V: TRBV19
J: TRBJ1-6
size: .
CDR3: CASSTPGQADNSPLHF